This TCR beta chain appears in the sequencing data of a study of T cells in Graves' hyperthyroidism and ophthalmopathy. RNA transcripts gave rise to amplified TCR beta CDR3 regions. The HTBI set primed first-round TCR CDR3 RT-PCR. In TCRdb, the multiplex PCR reads were re-called with MiXCR into one record per CDR3 protein. The data hold some 600,000 distinct CDR3 sequences, with 11% to 15% observed a single time. This clonotype was counted many times. V gave up 1 base and J gave up 5 bases, with 9 bases separating them. Germline CDR1 is GTSNPN and CDR2 is SVGIG (reference sequence). The CDR3 has 12 amino acids.

What was sequenced was blood. The chain is built from TRBV30 and TRBJ2-7, with D possibly being TRBD1 (5 bases). The source of this sequence is a woman under 40 with Graves' hyperthyroidism that later progressed to Graves' ophthalmopathy. This CDR3 reads CAWSARVDEQYF. The CDR3 DNA reads TGTGCCTGGAGTGCCAGGGTCGACGAGCAGTACTTC.